This TCR beta chain was observed in a study of cytomegalovirus exposure and HLA in healthy donors (dated by TCRdb to 2016 to 2017). A note on the overall study: An earlier analysis of several hundred of the donors reported 250 to 350 Gb of sequence data and 100 million to 130 million unique TCR beta sequences from about 200 million T cells. About 280 gigabases of sequencing data and approximately 93 million unique TCR sequences were included in an early release covering about 620 HLA-typed donors. Of the roughly 390 genotyped donors, 65% to 90% fell in the genetic ancestry cluster associated with self-reported Caucasian donors. The study was designed to test whether signatures of past pathogen exposure could be identified by cataloging public T cell receptors. The study used immunosequencing to profile the T cell repertoires of approximately 650 subjects and linked those repertoires to cytomegalovirus serostatus. In addition to the first cohort of 650 to 800 subjects, a separate validation cohort of 130 or so different subjects was used. To predict cytomegalovirus infection status, the study combined high-throughput TCR immunosequencing, statistical association of individual TCRs with disease status, and machine learning. A later analysis re-examined previously published TCR beta repertoires from more than 550 donors and added high-resolution HLA genotyping to investigate patterns of TCR occurrence. Rather than using new phenotypic data, the later analysis identified candidate immune exposures from TCR beta sequences and from how often those sequences occurred across donors. An earlier analysis of several hundred of the donors applied high-throughput TCR beta sequencing to assess whether each TCR beta V gene segment acted as functional or pseudogenic. Donor age, sex, ethnicity and CMV serostatus were compiled together with the repertoire data. In a later genetic analysis, genome-wide SNP genotypes for about three fifths of the 666 donors were used, and that subset was treated as a discovery cohort. All discovery cohort repertoires had been generated using a single sequencing platform. HLA typing covered class I and class II loci at four-digit resolution. Typing coverage differed by locus: A, B, C, DRB1 and DQB1 were typed in about 620-640 donors, DQA1 in 500 to 550, DPA1 in over 600, and DPB1 in 400 to 490. Several DR-DQ haplotypes were handled as single units for association and clustering because linkage in the cohort was strong. Across under 500 genotyped donors of the cohort, an average of about 240,000 unique TCR beta nucleotide sequences per donor were sequenced, and 15% to 20% of those sequences were non-productive.

The library was produced with the immunoSEQ multiplex PCR assay. A mixture of 60 forward primers for TCR Vbeta segments and 13 reverse primers for TCR Jbeta segments was used in the multiplex PCR. Amplification of the CDR3 region of rearranged TCR beta genes was performed with a multiplex PCR assay on genomic DNA. On the Illumina HiSeq System, the amplified TCR beta libraries were sequenced as 87-base-pair reads. On the study's bioinformatics: Across the roughly 640 repertoires, a later analysis counted 60 million to 90 million unique TCR beta chains, approximately 12 million of which were shared by at least two donors. Raw reads were error-corrected and collapsed into unique sequences with a nearest-neighbor algorithm that merged closely related sequences to remove PCR and sequencing errors. CDR3 sequences were aligned to IMGT reference sequences to assign V, D and J gene segments. Each retained sequence needed at least a six-nucleotide match to both a V gene segment and a J gene segment. A rearrangement was called productive if the CDR3 had no stop codons and remained in frame with V and J, and every other rearrangement was called non-productive. Following IMGT convention, CDR3 was defined as the stretch from the second conserved V-encoded cysteine up to the conserved J-encoded phenylalanine. The earlier analysis of about 500 of the donors excluded sequences that lacked an unambiguous match to a single V gene segment. An earlier analysis of 550 to 650 of the donors classified V segments as functional when productive rearrangements were above 56.7% and as segregating when the standard deviation between donors was above 5%. A statistical classification framework was built to diagnose cytomegalovirus status from the catalog of TCR beta chain sequences. In a later analysis, TCR nucleotide sequences were compared against IMGT/GENE-DB human TR gene sequences so that V and J genes could be assigned. In a later analysis, CDR3 sequences and most-parsimonious VDJ recombination scenarios were assigned using the TCRdist pipeline. A later analysis defined each TCR beta chain by its CDR3 amino acid sequence plus V-gene family, and excluded reads lacking a unique V-gene family. To address suspected cross-contamination and a sequencing artifact, a later analysis removed 550 to 750 highly shared, low-generation-probability nucleotide sequences. In a later analysis, a clonal expansion index for each public chain was calculated from normalized within-repertoire ranks of inferred template counts. A later analysis computed generation probabilities with a VDJ recombination model fitted to out-of-frame rearrangements, and checked the results against IGoR. In a later analysis, hypergeometric tests were used to score TCR-TCR, TCR-HLA and TCR-CMV co-occurrence, with a repertoire-size bias correction applied to TCR pairs. In a later analysis, false discovery rates were estimated by permuting HLA or CMV assignments 20 times. In a later analysis, co-occurring TCRs were grouped using DBSCAN, with TCRdist sequence similarity added in when clustering inside HLA-allele-positive subsets. For co-occurrence clustering, repertoires with fewer than 30,000 or more than 120,000 public chains were excluded, along with 5 or 6 repertoires with anomalous nucleotide sharing. In TCRdb, the immuneACCESS table is reduced to in-frame sequences with V and J assigned. These tables do not hold every clone; where another copy was compared, an unresolved V gene accounts for under half, and the others remain unexplained. Clone size and the V and J calls come from that table; the DNA yielded D and trimming. This sample's clone table shows some 150,000 clones. The ten largest clones add up to 2% to 2.5% of the sample.

The cohort consisted of more than 650 healthy bone marrow donors. All cohort members were sampled while nominally healthy, although unrecorded immune exposures were likely present. The donor was CMV seronegative and was included in the group of hundreds of seronegative cohort members. A peripheral blood sample was collected from each donor, and TCR beta sequencing was performed on peripheral blood mononuclear cells. The Qiagen DNeasy Blood Extraction Kit was used to extract genomic DNA from the blood cell samples. As regards this clone: Its antigen is currently not known.

From cysteine to phenylalanine, the CDR3 is 17 amino acids long. The retained sequence is limited to the CDR3, 51 bases, with the frame set at the first base. CDR1 SGHRS and CDR2 YFSETQ are derived from the germline V gene. The germline ends are 20 bases apart after V is trimmed by 5 bases and J by 1 base. General findings and caveats noted by the study authors: Only TCR beta chains were sequenced in this cohort, and the absence of alpha or paired-chain data limited detectable features. In a later genetic analysis, a missense DCLRE1C variant was associated with V-gene and J-gene trimming of TCR beta chains, and the association was replicated in an independent cohort. HLA typing was unavailable for some donors at each locus, so association tests used only the typed subset. Correlated functional status among segregating V segments might be attributable to linkage disequilibrium, but an unknown experimental factor could not be ruled out. Across donors, most TCR sequences were observed very rarely, whereas some public TCRs were present in many individuals. Strong co-occurrence of HLA alleles, especially DR and DQ, made assigning TCR associations to individual alleles difficult. In the study, approximately 160 TCR beta chains were listed as associated with cytomegalovirus. Cytomegalovirus status was reported to be diagnosed by the classifier with high specificity and sensitivity in both the original and validation cohorts. Broadly in line with IMGT annotations, most TCR beta V segments showed up in productive rearrangements about 87% or about 30% of the time in an earlier analysis of 587 of the donors. Several of the top co-occurrence clusters appeared to be linked to parvovirus B19, influenza, CMV and Epstein-Barr virus, according to a later analysis. Immune exposure information for the cohort was limited to CMV serostatus. In a later analysis, 15,000 to 20,000 TCR beta sequences were associated with specific HLA alleles at a false discovery rate of 0.05. Roughly uniform sequencing depth across donors was assumed in presence/absence analyses, although this assumption may not hold. In a later analysis, TCR association rates were found to vary across HLA loci, with the most associated TCRs seen for DRB1 alleles and the fewest for HLA-C alleles. A few of the identified cytomegalovirus-associated TCR beta chains were confirmed in vitro to be specific for cytomegalovirus antigens. A further reported finding was that TCR beta sequences accurately predicted the HLA-A and HLA-B alleles for most subjects in the first cohort. The authors suggested that the approach could potentially be extended to other disease states and immunological phenotypes. Some IMGT-functional V segments, including TRBV6-2 and TRBV6-3, could not be distinguished by the 87-base-pair reads and were therefore excluded. A later analysis found that HLA-associated TCR beta chains were more clonally expanded and had lower generation probabilities than equally common non-associated chains. A later analysis found that most CMV-associated TCR beta chains appeared HLA-restricted, with HLA associations seemingly driven largely by CMV exposure. Roughly 17 rarely observed V segments, including chromosome 9 orphons, were excluded from the earlier analysis of about 600 of the donors because counts were too low. A cluster of highly shared sequence variants was judged likely to be a technical artifact of the sequencing pipeline. According to a later genetic analysis, donors in an Asian-associated ancestry cluster had fewer N-insertions in productive TCRs than the approximately 710-donor mean.

The rearrangement combines TRBV5-1 with TRBJ2-3, and TRBD2 may be the D gene, going by 7 matching bases. Input material: PBMCs. The receptor's source is a woman younger than 35 in good health and CMV-seronegative. The encoded CDR3 is CASRRGPQGSRTDTQYF. In nucleotide form, the sequence is TGCGCCAGCAGGCGGGGGCCTCAGGGAAGCCGCACAGATACGCAGTATTTT.